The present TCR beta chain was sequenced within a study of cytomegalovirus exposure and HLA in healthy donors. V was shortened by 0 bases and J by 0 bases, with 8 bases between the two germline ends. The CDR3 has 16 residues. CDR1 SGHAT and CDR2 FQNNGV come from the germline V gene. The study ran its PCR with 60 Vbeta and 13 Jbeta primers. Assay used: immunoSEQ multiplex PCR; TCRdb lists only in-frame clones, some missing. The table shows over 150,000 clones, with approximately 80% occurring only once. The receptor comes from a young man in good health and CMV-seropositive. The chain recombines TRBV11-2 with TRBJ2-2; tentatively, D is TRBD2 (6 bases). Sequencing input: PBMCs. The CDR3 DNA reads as TGTGCCAGCAGCTTAGATGTAGCGGCGAACACCGGGGAGCTGTTTTTT. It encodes CASSLDVAANTGELFF.